One and the same sample provided the 30 T cell receptor beta chains below, sequenced in a study of graft-versus-host responses after intestinal transplantation. No cognate antigen is known for these TCRs. Libraries were prepared by immunoSEQ multiplex PCR; TCRdb keeps only in-frame clonotypes and omits some of them. The profile shows approximately 80,000 clones, 85% to 90% of them singletons. The sample was unstimulated CD4+ T cells sorted from spleen or lymph node cells, taken before intestinal transplant. The receptors shown here come from a human donor who received an intestinal transplant.

A single count supports this clone. The rearrangement uses TRBV11-2 and TRBJ1-5; D might be TRBD1 (5 bases). The CDR3 is made up of 13 amino acids. The germline V gene encodes CDR1 SGHAT and CDR2 FQNNGV. Trimming shortened V by 4 bases and J by 4 bases, and 8 bases separated the two germline ends. CDR3 bases: TGTGCCAGCAGCTCGCAGGGAAATCAGCCCCAGCATTTT. Its protein product is CASSSQGNQPQHF.

The chain uses TRBV18 and TRBJ1-1, with TRBD1 matching 8 bases. Germline V gene sequence: CDR1 KGHSH, CDR2 LQKENI. The CDR3 sequence is 14 residues long. Trimming cost V 3 bases and J 7 bases; bases outside gene matches: 7. The DNA for the CDR3 is TGTGCCAGCTCACCGGGACAGGCCGTCGGTGAAGCTTTCTTT. Amino acid sequence: CASSPGQAVGEAFF.

The chain recombines TRBV28 with TRBJ2-1; D may be TRBD2 (6 bases). V was trimmed by 4 bases and J by 4 bases, leaving 11 bases between them. CDR1 is MDHEN and CDR2 is SYDVKM in the germline V gene. The CDR3 length is 14 residues. CDR3 bases: TGTGCCAGCAGTTCCGCGGGACTGTACAATGAGCAGTTCTTC. This gives the protein CASSSAGLYNEQFF. Variable domain in full (rest from reference TRBV28 and TRBJ2-1): DVKVTQSSRYLVKRTGEKVFLECVQDMDHENMFWYRQDPGLGLRLIYFSYDVKMKEKGDIPEGYSVSREKKERFSLILESASTNQTSMYLCASSSAGLYNEQFFGPGTRLTVL.

The rearrangement uses TRBV7-8 and TRBJ2-1; the match to TRBD1 covers 7 bases. CDR1 and CDR2 (germline): SGHVS, FQNEAQ. The CDR3 is made up of 13 amino acids. With V trimmed by 4 bases and J by 7 bases, 4 bases remained unmatched. CDR3 region: CASSWATGNEQFF. CDR3 in DNA: TGTGCCAGCAGCTGGGCGACAGGGAATGAGCAGTTCTTC.

This chain joins TRBV6-1 and TRBJ2-1; 13 nucleotides agree with TRBD2. V was pared by 6 bases and J by 7 bases, with 6 bases of the junction left unmatched. The CDR3 runs 15 residues. Germline V CDR1 and CDR2: MNHNS, SASEGT. The CDR3 nucleotides read TGTGCCAGCAGACCCGGGACTAGCGGGGTAAATGAGCAGTTCTTC. It encodes CASRPGTSGVNEQFF.

This chain joins TRBV5-4 and TRBJ2-7; 8 bases map to TRBD1. CDR1 is SGHNT and CDR2 is YYREEE in the germline V gene (reference sequence). V shed 3 bases and J 2 bases; nucleotides not matched to a gene: 10. This CDR3 is built from 16 residues. As DNA, the CDR3 is TGTGCCAGCAGCTCCCCTGGAGGACAGGGTGCCTACGAGCAGTACTTC. Translation: CASSSPGGQGAYEQYF.

The chain joins TRBV28 to TRBJ1-5; 10 bases are shared with TRBD1. V lost 6 bases to trimming and J lost 6 bases; unmatched junction nucleotides: 5. CDR1 and CDR2 from the germline V gene are MDHEN and SYDVKM. The CDR3 is made up of 14 amino acids. DNA of the CDR3: TGTGCCAGCAGCCCCGGGACAGGGGCTCAGCCCCAGCATTTT. This gives the protein CASSPGTGAQPQHF.

This clone was seen more than once but under ten times. The V gene is TRBV5-6, the J gene TRBJ2-4; no reliable D call. Germline loops: CDR1 SGHDT, CDR2 YYEEEE. The V gene lost 2 bases and the J gene lost 0 bases, with 6 bases spanning the gap. This CDR3 has 14 amino acids. The CDR3 DNA reads TGTGCCAGCAGCTTTCAGTTAGCCAAAAACATTCAGTACTTC. The encoded protein is CASSFQLAKNIQYF.

This chain connects TRBV19 to TRBJ1-5; 8 bases line up with TRBD1. V shed 9 bases and J 9 bases; nucleotides not matched to a gene: 7. Germline-derived CDR1 and CDR2 are LNHDA and SQIVND (reference sequence). The CDR3 spans 12 residues. CDR3 nucleotides: TGTGCCAGCCAGACAGGGGTCTGGCCCCAGCATTTT. Translated: CASQTGVWPQHF.

CDR3 nucleotides: TGTGCCAGCAGTCCCCTAGCGGGGGGGGCAGGGGAGCAGTTCTTC. Residues: CASSPLAGGAGEQFF. The genes are TRBV27 and TRBJ2-1; 12 bases match TRBD2. V trimming: 5 bases; J trimming: 10 bases; junction bases outside the gene matches: 9. CDR3 size: 15 residues. Germline V gene data show CDR1 as MNHEY and CDR2 as SMNVEV (reference sequence).

The V gene is TRBV11-2, the J gene TRBJ2-2, with TRBD2 matching 16 bases. Germline V gene lookup returns CDR1 SGHAT and CDR2 FQNNGV. Unmatched junction bases numbered 5, after V lost 3 bases and J lost 4 bases. The CDR3 sequence is 18 residues long. CDR3 protein: CASSFTGTSGRATGELFF. CDR3 bases: TGTGCCAGCAGCTTCACCGGGACTAGCGGGAGGGCCACCGGGGAGCTGTTTTTT.

V usage is TRBV11-2 and J usage is TRBJ2-5; a possible D gene is TRBD2 (6 bases). The CDR3 loop spans 13 amino acids. The germline V gene has CDR1 SGHAT and CDR2 FQNNGV. V was trimmed by 5 bases and J by 2 bases, leaving 9 bases between them. CDR3 sequence: CASSRGSQETQYF. The CDR3 DNA follows: TGTGCCAGCAGCCGGGGGTCTCAAGAGACCCAGTACTTC. The whole variable domain, filled in from reference TRBV11-2 and TRBJ2-5, reads EAGVAQSPRYKIIEKRQSVAFWCNPISGHATLYWYQQILGQGPKLLIQFQNNGVVDDSQLPKDRFSAERLKGVDSTLKIQPAKLEDSAVYLCASSRGSQETQYFGPGTRLLVL.

This clone was counted once. The chain has TRBV2 and TRBJ2-5, with 8 bases identical to TRBD1. Germline CDR1 and CDR2: SNHLY and FYNNEI. CDR3 length equals 16 residues. The V gene end was trimmed by 6 bases and the J gene end by 2 bases; junction bases not matched to a gene: 11. The CDR3 loop reads CASSPQGAGIQETQYF. CDR3 coding DNA: TGTGCCAGCAGCCCCCAGGGGGCGGGGATACAAGAGACCCAGTACTTC.

This chain uses TRBV5-1 with TRBJ2-2; 8 bases map to TRBD2. V was pared by 0 bases and J by 3 bases, with 4 bases of the junction left unmatched. In germline, CDR1 is SGHRS, CDR2 YFSETQ. CDR3 length: 16 residues. Written as DNA, the CDR3 is TGCGCCAGCAGCTTGGCCGGCGGGGGGTACACCGGGGAGCTGTTTTTT. It codes for CASSLAGGGYTGELFF.

The CDR3 spells CASSLTGQPDTQYF. CDR3 DNA: TGTGCCAGCAGTTTGACAGGGCAACCAGATACGCAGTATTTT. The V gene is TRBV28, the J gene TRBJ2-3; 7 bases fit TRBD1. The CDR3 runs to 14 residues. The J segment lost 4 bases and the V segment lost 3 bases, leaving 4 bases of the junction unmatched. Germline CDR1 MDHEN, CDR2 SYDVKM. Complete variable domain (other parts from reference TRBV28 and TRBJ2-3): DVKVTQSSRYLVKRTGEKVFLECVQDMDHENMFWYRQDPGLGLRLIYFSYDVKMKEKGDIPEGYSVSREKKERFSLILESASTNQTSMYLCASSLTGQPDTQYFGPGTRLTVL.

The chain recombines TRBV27 with TRBJ2-7; 7 nucleotides agree with TRBD1. Germline CDR1 MNHEY, CDR2 SMNVEV (reference sequence). V lost 6 bases, J lost 2 bases, and 10 bases stayed unmatched. This CDR3 spans 15 amino acids. The CDR3: CASSAGTAPTYEQYF. The CDR3 coding sequence is TGTGCCAGCAGCGCTGGGACAGCCCCGACCTACGAGCAGTACTTC.

V and J are TRBV9 and TRBJ2-3; 12 bases line up with TRBD2. The CDR3 length is 15 residues. V was pared by 4 bases and J by 7 bases, with 7 bases of the junction left unmatched. CDR1 and CDR2 (germline): SGDLS, YYNGEE. In DNA, the CDR3 is TGTGCCAGCAGCACCCTAGCGGGGGGGCCGAATACGCAGTATTTT. This encodes CASSTLAGGPNTQYF.

This clone was picked up one time. The chain carries TRBV11-2 and TRBJ2-6; weak D call: TRBD1 (5 bases). Between the trimmed V and J ends, which lost 3 bases and 0 bases, there was a span of 9 bases. The germline V gene encodes CDR1 SGHAT and CDR2 FQNNGV. The CDR3 consists of 16 residues. CDR3 bases: TGTGCCAGCAGCTTTCAGGGTATCTCTGGGGCCAACGTCCTGACTTTC. Translated: CASSFQGISGANVLTF.

This chain links TRBV5-1 with TRBJ2-3; maybe TRBD1 (5 bases). The CDR3 totals 14 residues. Deletions cut 0 bases from V and 2 bases from J, with 7 bases between. The germline gives CDR1 SGHRS, CDR2 YFSETQ. The CDR3, as DNA: TGCGCCAGCAGCTTGGCCAGGGCCACAGATACGCAGTATTTT. The encoded protein is CASSLARATDTQYF.

This clone was seen just once. The chain uses TRBV5-4 and TRBJ2-5, with a tentative D call TRBD2 (5 bases). Germline values: CDR1 SGHNT, CDR2 YYREEE (reference sequence). The CDR3 loop spans 17 amino acids. The V end was cut by 1 base, the J end by 2 bases, with 18 bases between. The CDR3 region has the DNA TGTGCCAGCAGCTTGCCCCATGGCGGGCCCCAGCAAGAGACCCAGTACTTC. It is translated as CASSLPHGGPQQETQYF.

The J gene is TRBJ2-1, the V gene TRBV15, with TRBD1 matching 7 bases. Germline CDR1 and CDR2: LNHNV and YYDKDF (reference sequence). Trimming at V came to 1 base and at J to 9 bases, leaving 9 bases not matched to a gene. The CDR3 loop spans 15 amino acids. The chain's CDR3 is CATSRVGDRGSEQFF. The CDR3 DNA reads TGTGCCACCAGCAGAGTTGGGGACAGAGGTAGTGAGCAGTTCTTC.

The chain employs TRBV5-5 and TRBJ1-1; no firm D call. CDR1 SGHKS and CDR2 YYEKEE come from the germline V gene (reference sequence). The CDR3 is 14 amino acids. V lost 5 bases, J lost 2 bases, and 13 bases lay in between. The CDR3 loop is CASSSVGINTEAFF. The CDR3, as DNA: TGTGCCAGCAGTTCGGTCGGGATCAACACTGAAGCTTTCTTT.

The chain carries TRBV5-6 and TRBJ2-3; unclear D gene. The CDR3 runs to 11 residues. Germline lookup yields CDR1 SGHDT and CDR2 YYEEEE. Trimming pared 7 bases from V and 6 bases from J, leaving 9 bases between. The CDR3 spells CASSNGDTQYF. The CDR3 bases are TGTGCCAGCTCAAACGGGGATACGCAGTATTTT.

V is TRBV19 and J is TRBJ1-1, with 8 nucleotides matching TRBD1. CDR3 size: 13 residues. Germline V gene lookup returns CDR1 LNHDA and CDR2 SQIVND (reference sequence). Unmatched junction bases numbered 3, after V lost 8 bases and J lost 1 base. Here the CDR3 DNA reads TGTGCCAGTGGACAGGGAGGGAACACTGAAGCTTTCTTT. Protein sequence: CASGQGGNTEAFF.

The gene calls are TRBV19 and TRBJ2-3; D gene unclear. CDR1 is LNHDA, CDR2 SQIVND, per germline (reference sequence). V lost 5 bases to trimming and J lost 2 bases, with 11 bases between them. The CDR3 spans 14 residues. The CDR3 coding sequence is TGTGCCAGTAGTTTTTCCCTCCTCACAGATACGCAGTATTTT. Encoded protein: CASSFSLLTDTQYF.

This rearrangement joins TRBV5-6 to TRBJ2-1; 7 nucleotides match TRBD1. Germline CDR1 is SGHDT and CDR2 is YYEEEE. V was clipped by 6 bases and J by 0 bases; unmatched bases: 6. CDR3 length equals 15 residues. The CDR3 nucleotides read TGTGCCAGCATAGGGACAGCTGGCTCCTACAATGAGCAGTTCTTC. It translates to CASIGTAGSYNEQFF.

The rearrangement joins TRBV6-1 to TRBJ2-5; D is possibly TRBD2 (6 bases). The germline V gene encodes CDR1 MNHNS and CDR2 SASEGT. There are 13 residues in the CDR3. The ends were cut back, 7 bases at V and 5 bases at J, with 14 bases in the middle. The CDR3 DNA reads as TGTGCCAGCACCGGCTCACGGGGGGAGACCCAGTACTTC. This encodes CASTGSRGETQYF.

The rearrangement joins TRBV6-6 to TRBJ2-1; 9 bases agree with TRBD2. Germline trimming cut 6 bases from V and 5 bases from J; bases unmatched to any gene: 5. The CDR3 consists of 14 residues. Germline CDR1 reads MNHNY; CDR2 reads SVGAGI (reference sequence). This chain's CDR3 is CASSYLAGHNEQFF. CDR3 nucleotides: TGTGCCAGCAGCTACCTAGCGGGGCACAATGAGCAGTTCTTC.

The chain is built from TRBV5-4 and TRBJ2-1, with D perhaps matching TRBD1 (6 bases). The germline gives CDR1 SGHNT, CDR2 YYREEE (reference sequence). This CDR3 spans 16 amino acids. Between the trimmed V and J ends, which lost 3 bases and 0 bases, there was a span of 13 bases. CDR3 amino acids: CASSSSGTYSYNEQFF. The CDR3 bases are TGTGCCAGCAGCTCCTCCGGGACATACTCCTACAATGAGCAGTTCTTC.

This clone was observed a few times. The chain has TRBV28 and TRBJ1-4; TRBD1 aligns across 9 bases. The CDR3 length is 14 residues. Germline V gene sequence: CDR1 MDHEN, CDR2 SYDVKM. V shed 3 bases, J shed 11 bases, and the junction held 7 bases outside the gene matches. The CDR3 loop is CASSFSGTGRKLFF. The CDR3 DNA reads TGTGCCAGCAGTTTCTCGGGGACAGGGAGGAAACTGTTTTTT.